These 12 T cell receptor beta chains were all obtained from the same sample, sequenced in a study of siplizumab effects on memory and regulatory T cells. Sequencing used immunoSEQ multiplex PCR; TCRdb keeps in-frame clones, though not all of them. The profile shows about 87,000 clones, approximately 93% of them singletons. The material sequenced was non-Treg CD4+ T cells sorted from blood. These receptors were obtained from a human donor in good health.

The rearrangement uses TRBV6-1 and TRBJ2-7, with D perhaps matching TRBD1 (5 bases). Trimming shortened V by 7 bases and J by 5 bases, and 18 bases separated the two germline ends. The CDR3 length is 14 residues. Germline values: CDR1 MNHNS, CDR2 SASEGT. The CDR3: CASIPLGRADEQYF. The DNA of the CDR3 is TGTGCCAGCATCCCCCTGGGCAGGGCGGACGAGCAGTACTTC.

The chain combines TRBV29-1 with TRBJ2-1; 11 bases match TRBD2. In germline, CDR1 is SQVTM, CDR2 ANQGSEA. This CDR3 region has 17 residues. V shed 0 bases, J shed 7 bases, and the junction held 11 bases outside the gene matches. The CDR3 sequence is CSVEDRGGASGRNEQFF. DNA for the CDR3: TGCAGCGTTGAAGATCGGGGAGGAGCTAGCGGGAGGAATGAGCAGTTCTTC.

CDR3 amino acids: CASSEAGEAGYTF. The CDR3 DNA is TGTGCCAGCAGTGAAGCAGGGGAAGCTGGCTACACCTTC. V and J are TRBV2 and TRBJ1-2; maybe TRBD1 (5 bases). The germline V gene encodes CDR1 SNHLY and CDR2 FYNNEI. This CDR3 spans 13 amino acids. V was shortened by 0 bases and J by 7 bases, with 9 bases between the two germline ends.

CDR3 protein: CASSVSDLGYEQYF. For the CDR3, the DNA is TGTGCCAGCAGCGTCAGCGATTTGGGCTACGAGCAGTACTTC. The chain couples TRBV7-2 to TRBJ2-7; D is unclear. This CDR3 has 14 amino acids. Germline V CDR1 and CDR2: SGHTA, FQGNSA. The V and J ends lost 5 bases and 3 bases respectively, with 14 bases between them.

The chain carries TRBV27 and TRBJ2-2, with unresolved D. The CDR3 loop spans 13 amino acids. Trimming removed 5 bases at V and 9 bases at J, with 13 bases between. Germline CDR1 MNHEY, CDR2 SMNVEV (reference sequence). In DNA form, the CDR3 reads TGTGCCAGCAGTCCCCCCTCCGGCAGGGAGCTGTTTTTT. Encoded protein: CASSPPSGRELFF.

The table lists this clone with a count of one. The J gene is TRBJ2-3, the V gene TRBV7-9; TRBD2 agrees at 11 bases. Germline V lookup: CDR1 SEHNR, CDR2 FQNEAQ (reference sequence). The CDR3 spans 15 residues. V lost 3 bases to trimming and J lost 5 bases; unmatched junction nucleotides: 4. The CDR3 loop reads CASSFSLAGEDTQYF. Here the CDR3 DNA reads TGTGCCAGCAGCTTTTCACTAGCGGGAGAAGATACGCAGTATTTT.

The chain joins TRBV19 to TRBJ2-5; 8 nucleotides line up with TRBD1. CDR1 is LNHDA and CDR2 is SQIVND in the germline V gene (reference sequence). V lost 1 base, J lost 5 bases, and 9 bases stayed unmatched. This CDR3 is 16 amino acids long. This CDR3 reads CASSIGSQGARETQYF. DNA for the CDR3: TGTGCCAGTAGTATAGGAAGTCAGGGGGCCAGGGAGACCCAGTACTTC.

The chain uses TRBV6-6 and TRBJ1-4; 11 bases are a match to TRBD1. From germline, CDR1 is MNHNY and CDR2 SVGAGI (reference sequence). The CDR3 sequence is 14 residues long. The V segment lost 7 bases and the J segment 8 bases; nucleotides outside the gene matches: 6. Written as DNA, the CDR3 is TGTGCCAGCAACGGACAGGGGGCTGGAGAAAAACTGTTTTTT. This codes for CASNGQGAGEKLFF.

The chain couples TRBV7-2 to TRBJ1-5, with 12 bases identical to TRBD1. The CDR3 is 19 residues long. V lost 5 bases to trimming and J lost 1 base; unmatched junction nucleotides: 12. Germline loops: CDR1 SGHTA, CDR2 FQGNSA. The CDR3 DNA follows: TGTGCCAGCAGCCTTGCGGAGGGACAGGGGGCCTTGAGCAATCAGCCCCAGCATTTT. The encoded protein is CASSLAEGQGALSNQPQHF.

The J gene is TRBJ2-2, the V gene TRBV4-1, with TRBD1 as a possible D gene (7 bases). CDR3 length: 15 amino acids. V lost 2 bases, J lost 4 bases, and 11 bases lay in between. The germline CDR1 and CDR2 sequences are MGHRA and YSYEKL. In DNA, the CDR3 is TGCGCCAGCAGCCAAACAGGGGAGGTCACCGGGGAGCTGTTTTTT. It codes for CASSQTGEVTGELFF.

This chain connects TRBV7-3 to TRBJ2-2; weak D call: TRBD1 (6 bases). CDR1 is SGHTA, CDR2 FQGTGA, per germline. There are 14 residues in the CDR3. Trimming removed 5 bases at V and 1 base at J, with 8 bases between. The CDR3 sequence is CASSLTGNTGELFF. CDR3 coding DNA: TGTGCCAGCAGCCTGACAGGGAACACCGGGGAGCTGTTTTTT. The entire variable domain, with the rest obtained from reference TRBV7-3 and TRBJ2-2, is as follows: GAGVSQTPSNKVTEKGKYVELRCDPISGHTALYWYRQSLGQGPEFLIYFQGTGAADDSGLPNDRFFAVRPEGSVSTLKIQRTERGDSAVYLCASSLTGNTGELFFGEGSRLTVL.

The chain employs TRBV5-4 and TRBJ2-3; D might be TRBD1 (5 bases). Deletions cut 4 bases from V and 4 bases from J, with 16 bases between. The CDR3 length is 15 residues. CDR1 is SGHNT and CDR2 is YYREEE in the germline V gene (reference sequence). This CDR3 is CASSDRAQGADTQYF. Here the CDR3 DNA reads TGTGCCAGCAGCGACCGGGCCCAAGGGGCAGATACGCAGTATTTT.